The present T cell receptor beta chain was sequenced within a study of radiotherapy plus CTLA-4 blockade in lung cancer. Regarding the study as a whole: Reports identified early blood T cell clone dynamics, with interferon-beta, as the best response predictor. TCR clones from tumors expanded in blood after radiotherapy plus ipilimumab.

Of note for this clone: Antigen specificity is unknown.

The V and J ends lost 0 bases and 0 bases respectively, with 6 bases between them. This CDR3 spans 15 amino acids. Germline V gene sequence: CDR1 ENHRY, CDR2 SYGVKD. TCRdb keeps only in-frame clones here, not all; method: immunoSEQ multiplex PCR. Of around 99,000 clones detected, around 88% appear once; the ten largest clones hold 4.5% to 5%. The V and J genes are TRBV10-3 and TRBJ2-1; D gene uncertain. This sequence originates from a human donor with non-small cell lung cancer that progressed on radiotherapy plus ipilimumab. Material: peripheral blood, obtained from a patient treated with radiotherapy plus ipilimumab. The CDR3 bases are TGTGCCATCAGTGAGTCCGGCCTCTCCTACAATGAGCAGTTCTTC. Amino acid sequence: CAISESGLSYNEQFF.